This TCR beta chain was retrieved from a study of blood T cell repertoires in COVID-19. Study summary: The samples span acute and convalescent COVID-19 from the United States, Italy and Spain. Nucleic acid was either cDNA or gDNA, and it came from T cells, B-cell-depleted T cells, or PBMCs.

Using immunoSEQ multiplex PCR, the repertoire was profiled, and TCRdb retains in-frame clones only, with some absent. Among 270,000 or so clones listed, roughly 93% were seen once. The CDR3 is 16 residues long. CDR1 and CDR2 from the germline V gene are SGHTS and YDEGEE. V shed 4 bases and J 3 bases; nucleotides not matched to a gene: 12. The cohort comprised adults aged about 18 to 100 years residing in about two dozen US areas. The sequenced sample was PBMCs or T cells enriched from blood (not recorded which). V usage is TRBV5-8 and J usage is TRBJ1-1; 7 bases fit TRBD1. The sequence came from a middle-aged woman with acute COVID-19. The CDR3 loop reads CASSGLSTGLDTEAFF. For the CDR3, the DNA is TGTGCCAGCAGCGGCCTTTCGACAGGGTTAGACACTGAAGCTTTCTTT.